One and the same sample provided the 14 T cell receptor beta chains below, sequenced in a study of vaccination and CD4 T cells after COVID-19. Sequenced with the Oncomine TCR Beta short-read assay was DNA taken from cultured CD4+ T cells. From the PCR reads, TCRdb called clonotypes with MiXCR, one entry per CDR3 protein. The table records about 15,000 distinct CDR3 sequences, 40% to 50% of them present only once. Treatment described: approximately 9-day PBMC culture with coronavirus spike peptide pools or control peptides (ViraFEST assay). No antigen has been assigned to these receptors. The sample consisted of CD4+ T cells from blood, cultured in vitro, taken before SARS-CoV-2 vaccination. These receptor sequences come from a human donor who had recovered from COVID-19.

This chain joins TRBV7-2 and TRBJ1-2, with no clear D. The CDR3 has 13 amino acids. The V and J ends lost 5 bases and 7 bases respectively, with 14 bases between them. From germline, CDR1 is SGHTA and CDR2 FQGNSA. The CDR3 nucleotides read TGTGCCAGCAGCGGCGGCCTATACAGTGGCTACACCTTC. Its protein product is CASSGGLYSGYTF.

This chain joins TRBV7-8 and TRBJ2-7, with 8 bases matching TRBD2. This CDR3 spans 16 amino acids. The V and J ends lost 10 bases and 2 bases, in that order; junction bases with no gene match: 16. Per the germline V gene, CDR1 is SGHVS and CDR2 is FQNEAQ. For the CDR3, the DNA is TGTGCCACCACGCGGAATCCCAGCGGGGGTGCCTACGAGCAGTACTTC. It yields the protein CATTRNPSGGAYEQYF. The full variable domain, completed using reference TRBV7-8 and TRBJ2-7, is GAGVSQSPRYKVAKRGQDVALRCDPISGHVSLFWYQQALGQGPEFLTYFQNEAQLDKSGLPSDRFFAERPEGSVSTLKIQRTQQEDSAVYLCATTRNPSGGAYEQYFGPGTRLTVT.

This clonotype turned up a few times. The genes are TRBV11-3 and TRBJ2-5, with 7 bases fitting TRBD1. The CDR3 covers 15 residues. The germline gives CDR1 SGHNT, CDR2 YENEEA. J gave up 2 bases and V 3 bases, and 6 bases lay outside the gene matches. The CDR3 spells CASSFGQAGQETQYF. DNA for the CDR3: TGTGCCAGCAGCTTCGGACAGGCAGGACAAGAGACCCAGTACTTC.

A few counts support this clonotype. DNA for the CDR3: TGTGCCAGCAGTGAACTTGGGGGGCGAGGCTACACCTTC. Amino acids: CASSELGGRGYTF. The chain joins TRBV6-1 to TRBJ1-2; D is perhaps TRBD1 (6 bases). The CDR3 is 13 amino acids. The V and J ends lost 2 bases and 8 bases respectively, with 12 bases between them. Germline CDR1 and CDR2: MNHNS and SASEGT.

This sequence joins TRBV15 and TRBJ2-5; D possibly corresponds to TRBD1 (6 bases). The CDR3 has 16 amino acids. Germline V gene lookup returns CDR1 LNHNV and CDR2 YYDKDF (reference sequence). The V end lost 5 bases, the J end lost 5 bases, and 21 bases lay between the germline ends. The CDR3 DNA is TGTGCCACCAGCGGGGGTACAGGGCAGGGATCGGAGACCCAGTACTTC. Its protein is CATSGGTGQGSETQYF.

DNA of the CDR3: TGCGCCAGCAGCCCAAGCCGGCCGGGAGGTCTAAACGAGCAGTACTTC. Translated, it gives CASSPSRPGGLNEQYF. The chain has TRBV5-1 and TRBJ2-7; 7 positions match TRBD2. From germline, CDR1 is SGHRS and CDR2 YFSETQ. Trimming took 4 bases from V and 5 from J; bases not matched to a gene: 15. This CDR3 has 16 amino acids.

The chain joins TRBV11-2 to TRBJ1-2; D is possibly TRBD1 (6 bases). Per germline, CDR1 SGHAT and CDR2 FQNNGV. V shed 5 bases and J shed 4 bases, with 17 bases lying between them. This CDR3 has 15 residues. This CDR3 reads CASSERQAQTYGYTF. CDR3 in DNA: TGTGCCAGCAGCGAGAGACAGGCACAAACCTATGGCTACACCTTC.

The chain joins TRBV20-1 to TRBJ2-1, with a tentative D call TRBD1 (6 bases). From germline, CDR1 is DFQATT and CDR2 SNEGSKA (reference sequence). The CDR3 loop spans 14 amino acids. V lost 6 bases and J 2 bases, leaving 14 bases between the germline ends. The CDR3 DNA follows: TGCAGTGCCCGGGACATCACAACCTACAATGAGCAGTTCTTC. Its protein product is CSARDITTYNEQFF.

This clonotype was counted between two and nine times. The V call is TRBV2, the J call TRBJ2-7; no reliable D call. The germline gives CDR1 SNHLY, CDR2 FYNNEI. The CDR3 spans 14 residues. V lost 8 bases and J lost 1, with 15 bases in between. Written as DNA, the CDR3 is TGTGCCAGCGGTAGGGTCCAACATTCCTACGAGCAGTACTTC. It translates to CASGRVQHSYEQYF.

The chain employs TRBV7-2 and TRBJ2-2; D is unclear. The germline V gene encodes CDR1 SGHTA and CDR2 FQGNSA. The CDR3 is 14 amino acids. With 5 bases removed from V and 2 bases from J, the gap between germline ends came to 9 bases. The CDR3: CASSQGINTGELFF. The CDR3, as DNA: TGTGCCAGCAGCCAAGGGATTAACACCGGGGAGCTGTTTTTT. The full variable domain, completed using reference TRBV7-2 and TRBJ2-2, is GAGVSQSPSNKVTEKGKDVELRCDPISGHTALYWYRQSLGQGLEFLIYFQGNSAPDKSGLPSDRFSAERTGGSVSTLTIQRTQQEDSAVYLCASSQGINTGELFFGEGSRLTVL.

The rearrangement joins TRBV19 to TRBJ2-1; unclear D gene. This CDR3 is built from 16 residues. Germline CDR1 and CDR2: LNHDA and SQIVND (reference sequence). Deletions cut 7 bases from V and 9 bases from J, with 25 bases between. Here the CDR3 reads CASTRQKATREGEQFF. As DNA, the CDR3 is TGTGCCAGTACTAGACAAAAGGCTACAAGGGAAGGTGAGCAGTTCTTC.

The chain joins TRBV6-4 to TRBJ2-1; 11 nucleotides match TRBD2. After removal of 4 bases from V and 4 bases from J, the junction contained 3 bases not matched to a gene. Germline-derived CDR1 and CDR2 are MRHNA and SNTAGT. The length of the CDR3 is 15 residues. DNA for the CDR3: TGTGCCAGCAGTGGAGGGACTAGCGGATACAATGAGCAGTTCTTC. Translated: CASSGGTSGYNEQFF.

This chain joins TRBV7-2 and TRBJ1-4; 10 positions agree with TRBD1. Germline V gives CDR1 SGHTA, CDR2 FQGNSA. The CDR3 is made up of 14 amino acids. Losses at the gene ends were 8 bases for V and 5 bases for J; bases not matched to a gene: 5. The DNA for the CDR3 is TGTGCCAGCCGGGCGACAGGGGGCAATGAAAAACTGTTTTTT. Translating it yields CASRATGGNEKLFF.

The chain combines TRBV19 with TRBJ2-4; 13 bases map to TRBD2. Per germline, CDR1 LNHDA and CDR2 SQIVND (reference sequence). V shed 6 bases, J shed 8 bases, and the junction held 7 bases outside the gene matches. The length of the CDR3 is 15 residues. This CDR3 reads CASRTVGTSGDIQYF. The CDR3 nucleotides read TGTGCCAGTAGAACGGTAGGGACTAGCGGGGACATTCAGTACTTC. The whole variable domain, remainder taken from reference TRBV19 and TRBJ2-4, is DGGITQSPKYLFRKEGQNVTLSCEQNLNHDAMYWYRQDPGQGLRLIYYSQIVNDFQKGDIAEGYSVSREKKESFPLTVTSAQKNPTAFYLCASRTVGTSGDIQYFGAGTRLSVL.